This is a list of T cell receptor beta chains from one sample in a study of OX40 agonist ivuxolimab in advanced cancers. TCRdb keeps only in-frame clones here, not all; method: immunoSEQ multiplex PCR. Altogether 50,000 or so clones are present, roughly 90% being singletons, with the ten largest covering roughly 28%. The sample consisted of CD4+ or CD8+ T cells sorted from blood, taken in a trial of the OX40 agonist ivuxolimab. The source is an adult with an advanced solid tumor such as melanoma, head and neck, liver or kidney cancer. The CDR3 runs from the conserved cysteine through the conserved F or W. A D gene is named only where the DNA matches it firmly. Some rows mark clone size as missing; the rest say once, few, many or name a class of expanded clone.

V: TRBV5-5
J: TRBJ2-3
size: -
D: -
CDR3: CASSDAGTSMADTQYF
DNA: TGTGCCAGCAGCGATGCCGGGACGTCCATGGCAGATACGCAGTATTTT

V: TRBV7-9
J: TRBJ1-1
size: -
D: -
CDR3: CASTLGGQEDMNTEAFF
DNA: TGTGCCAGCACCCTGGGGGGGCAGGAAGACATGAACACTGAAGCTTTCTTT

V: TRBV7-2
J: TRBJ2-3
size: -
D: TRBD2
CDR3: CASSLPSSGGNTDTQYF
DNA: TGTGCCAGCAGCTTGCCGAGTAGCGGGGGGAACACAGATACGCAGTATTTT

V: TRBV9
J: TRBJ2-7
size: -
D: -
CDR3: CASSGGVVSYEQYF
DNA: TGTGCCAGCAGCGGGGGGGTAGTATCCTACGAGCAGTACTTC

V: TRBV6-5
J: TRBJ2-2
size: -
D: -
CDR3: CASSYGENTGELFF
DNA: TGTGCCAGCAGTTACGGGGAGAACACCGGGGAGCTGTTTTTT

V: TRBV11-2
J: TRBJ2-1
size: once
D: -
CDR3: CAVRQALSSYNEQFF
DNA: TGTGCCGTCCGGCAGGCTCTGAGCTCCTACAATGAGCAGTTCTTC

V: TRBV19
J: TRBJ2-1
size: -
D: -
CDR3: CASSNPVEQFF
DNA: TGTGCCAGTAGTAATCCGGTCGAGCAGTTCTTC

V: TRBV27
J: TRBJ2-7
size: -
D: -
CDR3: CASSLSPDIAGATPYEQYF
DNA: TGTGCCAGCAGTTTATCACCCGATATCGCGGGGGCGACTCCCTACGAGCAGTACTTC

V: TRBV27
J: TRBJ1-3
size: -
D: -
CDR3: CASRSRSGNTIYF
DNA: TGTGCCAGCAGGTCACGCTCTGGAAACACCATATATTTT

V: TRBV4-2
J: TRBJ1-6
size: -
D: -
CDR3: CASSQDIGNSPLHF
DNA: TGTGCCAGCAGCCAAGATATCGGGAATTCACCCCTCCACTTT

V: TRBV2
J: TRBJ2-1
size: -
D: TRBD2
CDR3: CASSEASGGGVYNEQFF
DNA: TGTGCCAGCAGTGAGGCTAGCGGGGGGGGCGTGTACAATGAGCAGTTCTTC

V: TRBV9
J: TRBJ1-1
size: -
D: TRBD1
CDR3: CASSEEDRVGTEAFF
DNA: TGTGCCAGCAGCGAGGAAGACAGGGTCGGGACTGAAGCTTTCTTT

V: TRBV12-5
J: TRBJ2-3
size: -
D: TRBD1
CDR3: CASGSGQVSTDTQYF
DNA: TGTGCTAGTGGCTCGGGACAGGTCAGCACAGATACGCAGTATTTT

V: TRBV4-1
J: TRBJ1-5
size: few
D: -
CDR3: CASSQEGGVLGQPQHF
DNA: TGCGCCAGCAGCCAAGAAGGGGGGGTATTAGGGCAGCCCCAGCATTTT

V: TRBV2
J: TRBJ2-7
size: -
D: -
CDR3: CASSETLGAEQYF
DNA: TGTGCCAGCAGTGAAACGTTAGGGGCCGAGCAGTACTTC

V: TRBV7-9
J: TRBJ1-5
size: -
D: -
CDR3: CASTPSSGNQPQHF
DNA: TGTGCCAGCACCCCATCCAGTGGGAATCAGCCCCAGCATTTT

V: TRBV11-3
J: TRBJ2-2
size: -
D: -
CDR3: CASSLVRGVNTGELFF
DNA: TGTGCCAGCAGCTTAGTGAGGGGAGTGAACACCGGGGAGCTGTTTTTT

V: TRBV10-3
J: TRBJ2-3
size: -
D: TRBD1
CDR3: CAISERTGGNADTQYF
DNA: TGTGCCATCAGTGAGCGGACAGGGGGCAACGCAGATACGCAGTATTTT

V: TRBV4-2
J: TRBJ2-1
size: -
D: -
CDR3: CASSQYNEQFF
DNA: TGTGCCAGCAGCCAATACAATGAGCAGTTCTTC

V: TRBV27
J: TRBJ2-3
size: -
D: -
CDR3: CASSFVSPTDTQYF
DNA: TGTGCCAGCAGTTTCGTGAGCCCAACAGATACGCAGTATTTT

V: TRBV14
J: TRBJ2-5
size: -
D: -
CDR3: CASSQAPQGQETQYF
DNA: TGTGCCAGCAGCCAAGCCCCACAGGGCCAAGAGACCCAGTACTTC

V: TRBV7-3
J: TRBJ2-7
size: -
D: TRBD2
CDR3: CASSLAGPGHEQYF
DNA: TGTGCCAGCAGCCTAGCGGGTCCCGGGCACGAGCAGTACTTC

V: TRBV19
J: TRBJ2-7
size: -
D: -
CDR3: CASSQTYYEQYF
DNA: TGTGCCAGTAGTCAGACTTACTACGAGCAGTACTTC

V: TRBV19
J: TRBJ2-1
size: -
D: TRBD1
CDR3: CASSIDTGDSSYNEQFF
DNA: TGTGCCAGTAGTATAGATACAGGGGATAGCTCCTACAATGAGCAGTTCTTC

V: TRBV7-9
J: TRBJ2-1
size: -
D: -
CDR3: CASSLASGHNNEQFF
DNA: TGTGCCAGCAGCTTAGCGTCAGGGCACAACAATGAGCAGTTCTTC

V: TRBV7-9
J: TRBJ1-3
size: -
D: -
CDR3: CASTDIGGHTGNTIYF
DNA: TGTGCCAGCACCGATATCGGTGGACACACTGGAAACACCATATATTTT

V: TRBV14
J: TRBJ1-3
size: -
D: -
CDR3: CASSQGQSSGNTIYF
DNA: TGTGCCAGCAGCCAAGGGCAGTCCTCTGGAAACACCATATATTTT

V: TRBV27
J: TRBJ2-2
size: once
D: TRBD1
CDR3: CASKLQGAGELFF
DNA: TGTGCCAGCAAACTACAGGGGGCCGGGGAGCTGTTTTTT

V: TRBV4-1
J: TRBJ1-3
size: -
D: -
CDR3: CASSQVQGEENTIYF
DNA: TGCGCCAGCAGCCAAGTGCAGGGTGAGGAAAACACCATATATTTT

V: TRBV7-8
J: TRBJ1-3
size: -
D: -
CDR3: CASSLEEVGETGNTIYF
DNA: TGTGCCAGCAGCTTAGAGGAGGTCGGGGAAACTGGAAACACCATATATTTT

V: TRBV6-1
J: TRBJ2-7
size: -
D: TRBD2
CDR3: CASSVASGSYEQYF
DNA: TGTGCCAGCAGTGTGGCTAGCGGGAGTTACGAGCAGTACTTC

V: TRBV2
J: TRBJ1-3
size: few
D: -
CDR3: CASTAGLSGNTIYF
DNA: TGTGCCAGCACTGCGGGACTCTCTGGAAACACCATATATTTT

V: TRBV7-6
J: TRBJ2-7
size: -
D: TRBD1
CDR3: CASSFGTGAYEQYF
DNA: TGTGCCAGCAGCTTCGGAACAGGGGCCTACGAGCAGTACTTC

V: TRBV9
J: TRBJ2-1
size: -
D: -
CDR3: CASSRGVVDEQFF
DNA: TGTGCCAGCAGCCGGGGTGTGGTGGATGAGCAGTTCTTC

V: TRBV4-2
J: TRBJ1-5
size: -
D: -
CDR3: CASSQEQYSNQPQHF
DNA: TGTGCCAGCAGCCAAGAGCAGTATAGCAATCAGCCCCAGCATTTT

V: TRBV5-5
J: TRBJ1-4
size: -
D: TRBD1
CDR3: CASSRDSLNEKLFF
DNA: TGTGCCAGCAGCAGGGACAGCCTAAATGAAAAACTGTTTTTT

V: TRBV27
J: TRBJ2-7
size: -
D: TRBD2
CDR3: CASSLAGVGPYEQYF
DNA: TGTGCCAGCAGTTTAGCGGGAGTTGGGCCCTACGAGCAGTACTTC

V: TRBV6-5
J: TRBJ1-5
size: -
D: TRBD1
CDR3: CASRQGQGNQPQHF
DNA: TGTGCCAGCAGACAGGGACAGGGCAATCAGCCCCAGCATTTT

V: TRBV29-1
J: TRBJ2-1
size: once
D: -
CDR3: CSVEGTKAFF
DNA: TGCAGCGTTGAAGGGACTAAGGCGTTCTTC

V: TRBV27
J: TRBJ1-2
size: -
D: TRBD1
CDR3: CASSLQGTGSNYGYTF
DNA: TGTGCCAGCAGTTTACAAGGGACAGGGAGTAACTATGGCTACACCTTC

V: TRBV7-9
J: TRBJ2-7
size: -
D: -
CDR3: CASSLDLGPEQYF
DNA: TGTGCCAGCAGCTTAGATTTGGGTCCCGAGCAGTACTTC

V: TRBV28
J: TRBJ2-7
size: -
D: -
CDR3: CASSYKQGFSSYEQYF
DNA: TGTGCCAGCAGTTATAAACAGGGTTTCAGCTCCTACGAGCAGTACTTC

V: TRBV27
J: TRBJ2-1
size: -
D: -
CDR3: CASSLSLLLGGEQFF
DNA: TGTGCCAGCAGTTTATCCCTCCTGCTAGGGGGTGAGCAGTTCTTC

V: TRBV4-1
J: TRBJ2-1
size: -
D: -
CDR3: CASSKAGDSYNEQFF
DNA: TGCGCCAGCAGTAAAGCGGGCGACTCCTACAATGAGCAGTTCTTC

V: TRBV9
J: TRBJ2-6
size: -
D: -
CDR3: CASRTGSGANVLTF
DNA: TGTGCCAGCAGGACAGGCTCTGGGGCCAACGTCCTGACTTTC

V: TRBV9
J: TRBJ2-1
size: once
D: -
CDR3: CASSVVNEQFF
DNA: TGTGCCAGCAGCGTAGTCAACGAGCAGTTCTTC

V: TRBV7-3
J: TRBJ2-3
size: -
D: TRBD2
CDR3: CASSWDGTSANTQYF
DNA: TGTGCCAGCAGCTGGGATGGGACTAGCGCGAATACGCAGTATTTT

V: TRBV2
J: TRBJ2-7
size: -
D: -
CDR3: CASSEFGGNSYEQYF
DNA: TGTGCCAGCAGTGAATTCGGCGGTAACTCCTACGAGCAGTACTTC

V: TRBV7-8
J: TRBJ2-7
size: -
D: -
CDR3: CASSFLVVHEQYF
DNA: TGTGCCAGCAGCTTCCTGGTAGTACACGAGCAGTACTTC

V: TRBV7-9
J: TRBJ2-1
size: -
D: TRBD2
CDR3: CASSLGRDYYLDEQFF
DNA: TGTGCCAGCAGCTTAGGTCGGGACTATTACCTCGATGAGCAGTTCTTC

V: TRBV29-1
J: TRBJ2-3
size: -
D: -
CDR3: CSVDLDPGVLADTQYF
DNA: TGCAGCGTTGACTTGGATCCGGGTGTTTTGGCAGATACGCAGTATTTT

V: TRBV4-1
J: TRBJ2-2
size: -
D: -
CDR3: CASSNPDANTGELFF
DNA: TGCGCCAGCAGCAACCCGGACGCAAACACCGGGGAGCTGTTTTTT

V: TRBV19
J: TRBJ2-7
size: -
D: TRBD2
CDR3: CASSNGGGYIDEQYF
DNA: TGTGCCAGTAGTAACGGGGGAGGGTACATCGACGAGCAGTACTTC

V: TRBV19
J: TRBJ2-7
size: -
D: -
CDR3: CASSIYDRAYEQYF
DNA: TGTGCCAGTAGTATATACGACAGAGCCTACGAGCAGTACTTC

V: TRBV9
J: TRBJ1-2
size: -
D: -
CDR3: CASSVEDRNYGYTF
DNA: TGTGCCAGCAGCGTAGAGGACCGGAACTATGGCTACACCTTC